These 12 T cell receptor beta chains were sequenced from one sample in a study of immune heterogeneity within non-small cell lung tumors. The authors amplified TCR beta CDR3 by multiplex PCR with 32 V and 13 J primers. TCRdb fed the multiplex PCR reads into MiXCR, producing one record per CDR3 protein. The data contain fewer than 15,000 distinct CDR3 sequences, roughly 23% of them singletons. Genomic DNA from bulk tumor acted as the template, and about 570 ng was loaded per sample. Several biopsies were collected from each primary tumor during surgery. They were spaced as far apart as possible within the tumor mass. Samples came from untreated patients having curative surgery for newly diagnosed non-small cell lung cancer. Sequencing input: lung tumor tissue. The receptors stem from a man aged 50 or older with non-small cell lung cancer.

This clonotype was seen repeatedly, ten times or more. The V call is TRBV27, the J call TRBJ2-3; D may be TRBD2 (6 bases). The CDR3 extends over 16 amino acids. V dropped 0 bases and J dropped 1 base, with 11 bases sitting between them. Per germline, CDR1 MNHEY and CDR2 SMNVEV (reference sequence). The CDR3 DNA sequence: TGTGCCAGCAGTTTATCAGCGGGCCTGGGCACAGATACGCAGTATTTT. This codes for CASSLSAGLGTDTQYF.

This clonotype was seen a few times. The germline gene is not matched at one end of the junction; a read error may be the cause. The CDR3 nucleotides are TGTGCCAGTGGTATCAGAGCGGAATACACAGATACGCAGTATTTT. As protein: CASGIRAEYTDTQYF. This rearrangement joins TRBV19 to TRBJ2-3; a possible D gene is TRBD2 (5 bases). From germline, CDR1 is LNHDA and CDR2 SQIVND (reference sequence). The CDR3 length is 15 residues.

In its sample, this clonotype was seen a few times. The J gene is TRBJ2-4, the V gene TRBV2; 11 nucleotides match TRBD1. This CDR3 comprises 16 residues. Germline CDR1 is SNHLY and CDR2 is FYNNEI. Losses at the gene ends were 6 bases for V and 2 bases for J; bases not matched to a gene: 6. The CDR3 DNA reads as TGTGCCAGCAGACCCGGGACAGGGGGAACCAAAAACATTCAGTACTTC. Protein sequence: CASRPGTGGTKNIQYF. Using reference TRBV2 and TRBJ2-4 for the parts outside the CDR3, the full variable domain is EPEVTQTPSHQVTQMGQEVILRCVPISNHLYFYWYRQILGQKVEFLVSFYNNEISEKSEIFDDQFSVERPDGSNFTLKIRSTKLEDSAMYFCASRPGTGGTKNIQYFGAGTRLSVL.

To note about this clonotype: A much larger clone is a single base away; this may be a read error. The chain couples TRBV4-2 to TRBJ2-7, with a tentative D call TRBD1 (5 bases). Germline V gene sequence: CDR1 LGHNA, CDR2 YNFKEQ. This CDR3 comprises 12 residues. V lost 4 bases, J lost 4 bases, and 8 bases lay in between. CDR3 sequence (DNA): TGTGCCAGCAGCCCTGGACATTACGAGCAGTACTTC. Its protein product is CASSPGHYEQYF.

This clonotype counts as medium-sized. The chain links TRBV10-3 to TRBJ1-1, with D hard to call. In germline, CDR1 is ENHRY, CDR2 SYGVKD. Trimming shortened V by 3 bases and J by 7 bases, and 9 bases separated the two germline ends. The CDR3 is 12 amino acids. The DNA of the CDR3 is TGTGCCATCAGTGAACCTGGCAGTGAAGCTTTCTTT. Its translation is CAISEPGSEAFF.

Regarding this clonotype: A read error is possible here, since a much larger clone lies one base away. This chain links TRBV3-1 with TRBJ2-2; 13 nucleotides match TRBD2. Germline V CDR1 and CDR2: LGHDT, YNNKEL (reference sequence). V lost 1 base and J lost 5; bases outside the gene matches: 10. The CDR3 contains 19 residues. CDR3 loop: CASSQGQTSGRTLTGELFF. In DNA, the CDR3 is TGTGCCAGCAGCCAAGGACAGACTAGCGGGAGGACCCTGACCGGGGAGCTGTTTTTT.

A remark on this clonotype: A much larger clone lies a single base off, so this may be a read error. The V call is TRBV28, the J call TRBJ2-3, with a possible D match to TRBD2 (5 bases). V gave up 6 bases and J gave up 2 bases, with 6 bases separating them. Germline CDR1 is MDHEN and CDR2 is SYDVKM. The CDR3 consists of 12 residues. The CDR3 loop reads CASRDSTDTQYF. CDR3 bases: TGTGCCAGCAGGGACTCCACAGATACGCAGTATTTT. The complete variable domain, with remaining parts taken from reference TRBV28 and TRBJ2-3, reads DVKVTQSSRYLVKRTGEKVFLECVQDMDHENMFWYRQDPGLGLRLIYFSYDVKMKEKGDIPEGYSVSREKKERFSLILESASTNQTSMYLCASRDSTDTQYFGPGTRLTVL.

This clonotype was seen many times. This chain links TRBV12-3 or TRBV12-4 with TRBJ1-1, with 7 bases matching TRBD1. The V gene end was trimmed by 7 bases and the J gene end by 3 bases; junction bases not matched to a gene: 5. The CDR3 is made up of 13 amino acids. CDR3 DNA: TGTGCCAGCACAGGAGGGGGCTACACTGAAGCTTTCTTT. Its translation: CASTGGGYTEAFF.

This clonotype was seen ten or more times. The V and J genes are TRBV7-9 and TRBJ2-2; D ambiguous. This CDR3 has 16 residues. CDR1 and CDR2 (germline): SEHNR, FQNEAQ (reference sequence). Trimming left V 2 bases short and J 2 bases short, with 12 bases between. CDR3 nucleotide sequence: TGTGCCAGCAGCTTACGGCTAACTCCCAACACCGGGGAGCTGTTTTTT. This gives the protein CASSLRLTPNTGELFF.

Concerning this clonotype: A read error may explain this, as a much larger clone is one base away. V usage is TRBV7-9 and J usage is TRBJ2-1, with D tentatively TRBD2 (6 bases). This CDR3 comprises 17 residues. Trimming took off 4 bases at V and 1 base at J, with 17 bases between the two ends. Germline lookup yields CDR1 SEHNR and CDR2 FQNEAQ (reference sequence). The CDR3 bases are TGTGCCAGCAGCTCGTCCCCCGGGAGAGGGTCCTACAATGAGCAGTTCTTC. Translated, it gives CASSSSPGRGSYNEQFF.

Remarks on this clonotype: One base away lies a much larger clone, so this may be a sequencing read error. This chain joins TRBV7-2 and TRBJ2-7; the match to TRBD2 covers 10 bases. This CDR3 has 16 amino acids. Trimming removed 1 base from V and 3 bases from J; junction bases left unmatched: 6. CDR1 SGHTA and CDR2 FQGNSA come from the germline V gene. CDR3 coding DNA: TGTGCCAGCAGCTTAGATCGGACTAGCGGAGTCTACGAGCAGTACTTC. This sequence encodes CASSLDRTSGVYEQYF. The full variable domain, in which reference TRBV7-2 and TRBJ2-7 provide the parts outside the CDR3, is GAGVSQSPSNKVTEKGKDVELRCDPISGHTALYWYRQSLGQGLEFLIYFQGNSAPDKSGLPSDRFSAERTGGSVSTLTIQRTQQEDSAVYLCASSLDRTSGVYEQYFGPGTRLTVT.

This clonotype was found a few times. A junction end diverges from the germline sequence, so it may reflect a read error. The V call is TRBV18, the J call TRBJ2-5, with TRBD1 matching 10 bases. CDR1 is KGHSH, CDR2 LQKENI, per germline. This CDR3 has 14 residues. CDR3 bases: TGTACCAGCTCACCCGGACAGGGGGGAGAGACCCAGTACTTC. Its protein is CTSSPGQGGETQYF. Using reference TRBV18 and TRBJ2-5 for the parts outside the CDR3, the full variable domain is NAGVMQNPRHLVRRRGQEARLRCSPMKGHSHVYWYRQLPEEGLKFMVYLQKENIIDESGMPKERFSAEFPKEGPSILRIQQVVRGDSAAYFCTSSPGQGGETQYFGPGTRLLVL.